These T cell receptor beta chains were read from a single sample in a study of T cell responses to AZD1222 COVID-19 vaccine. Sequenced by immunoSEQ multiplex PCR; TCRdb stores in-frame clones only, minus some. The sample lists 120,000 to 150,000 clones, 70% to 90% seen once, with around 5% in the top ten. The material sequenced was peripheral blood, taken on day 0 of AZD1222 vaccination. These receptors all come from an adult in good health. Each CDR3 is given with its conserved first and last residue. The D gene is left open where the match is weak. Size values are once, few and many counts, or a class for expanded clones, and some rows have none.

v_gene,d_gene,abundance,j_gene,CDR3nt,CDR3aa
TRBV28,NA,NA,TRBJ2-1,TGTGCCAGCAGTCCCTTCCGGACAGAGCAGTTCTTC,CASSPFRTEQFF
TRBV3-1/TRBV3-2,NA,NA,TRBJ1-1,TGTGCCAGCAGCCAACCGTCCTATAACACTGAAGCTTTCTTT,CASSQPSYNTEAFF
TRBV19,NA,NA,TRBJ1-1,TGTGCCAGTAGTATTCCGGGAGCTCCCATGAACACTGAAGCTTTCTTT,CASSIPGAPMNTEAFF
TRBV20-1,NA,NA,TRBJ1-4,TGCAGTGCCGTAACGGGAGAAAAACTGTTTTTT,CSAVTGEKLFF
TRBV5-1,NA,once,TRBJ2-5,TGCGCCAGCAGCCCAAATGGCGGGGGACAAATAGAGACCCAGTACTTC,CASSPNGGGQIETQYF
TRBV5-1,NA,NA,TRBJ2-3,TGCGCCAGCAACCACTTCACAGATACGCAGTATTTT,CASNHFTDTQYF
TRBV27,TRBD2,NA,TRBJ2-1,TGTGCCAGCAGTTTAACTAGCGGGAGGAGCTCCTACAATGAGCAGTTCTTC,CASSLTSGRSSYNEQFF
TRBV2,NA,NA,TRBJ2-5,TGTGCCAGCAGTGATTTAGCGTACCAAGAGACCCAGTACTTC,CASSDLAYQETQYF
TRBV7-9,NA,NA,TRBJ2-7,TGTGCCAGCAGCCGCGGGACAGCCTACGAGCAGTACTTC,CASSRGTAYEQYF
TRBV18,TRBD1,NA,TRBJ1-2,TGTGCCAGCTCACGAACCGGACAGGATGGCTACACCTTC,CASSRTGQDGYTF
TRBV6-5,TRBD1,NA,TRBJ1-1,TGTGCCAGCAGTTACTCGTGGGGACAGGAAGCTTTCTTT,CASSYSWGQEAFF
TRBV5-6,NA,NA,TRBJ1-3,TGTGCCAGCAGCTACCGTTTCGGTTTTAGCTCTGGAAACACCATATATTTT,CASSYRFGFSSGNTIYF
TRBV27,TRBD2,NA,TRBJ2-3,TGTGCCAGCAGTTTAGCCCCGGCGGGACTAGCGGGAGCCTTGATGAGCACAGATACGCAGTATTTT,CASSLAPAGLAGALMSTDTQYF
TRBV28,NA,NA,TRBJ1-5,TGTGCCAGCAGTTTACGAAGCTGGGGGTCGGATCAGCCCCAGCATTTT,CASSLRSWGSDQPQHF
TRBV20-1,NA,NA,TRBJ2-1,TGCAGTGCTAGTCCACTTCTAAGGTCCTACAATGAGCAGTTCTTC,CSASPLLRSYNEQFF
TRBV25-1,NA,NA,TRBJ1-2,TGTGCCAGCAGTGAATCAAGGACAGTAGCTAACTATGGCTACACCTTC,CASSESRTVANYGYTF
TRBV5-5,TRBD2,NA,TRBJ2-1,TGTGCCAGCAGCGACGAACTAGCGGGGGCGCGGTTCAATGAGCAGTTCTTC,CASSDELAGARFNEQFF
TRBV29-1,TRBD1,NA,TRBJ1-1,TGCAGCACCGCCGGGACAGGGGGAACTGAAGCTTTCTTT,CSTAGTGGTEAFF
TRBV27,TRBD1,NA,TRBJ1-5,TGTGCCAGCAGTTCGGACAGGCCAAATCAGCCCCAGCATTTT,CASSSDRPNQPQHF
TRBV7-6,TRBD1,NA,TRBJ2-7,TGTGCCAGCAGCGCAGGACAGGGGAGTTCCTACGAGCAGTACTTC,CASSAGQGSSYEQYF
TRBV5-6,TRBD1,NA,TRBJ2-5,TGTGCCAGCAGCTTCGACAGGGGGGCGAAGACCCAGTACTTC,CASSFDRGAKTQYF
TRBV5-1,NA,NA,TRBJ1-4,TGCGCCAGCAGCTTGGGTCATACTAATGAAAAACTGTTTTTT,CASSLGHTNEKLFF
TRBV3-1/TRBV3-2,NA,NA,TRBJ1-2,TGTGCCAGCAGTATAGACAGTAACTATGGCTACACCTTC,CASSIDSNYGYTF
TRBV5-8,NA,NA,TRBJ1-1,TGTGCCAGCAGCTTGGATCGATCTAGGGGGAGATGGGCTGAAGCTTTCTTT,CASSLDRSRGRWAEAFF
TRBV2,NA,NA,TRBJ1-2,TGTGCCAGCAGCCCGACAGATATCTATGGCTACACCTTC,CASSPTDIYGYTF
TRBV9,TRBD1,NA,TRBJ1-1,TGTGCCAGCAGCGCCGAGACAGGGGTTACGACTGAAGCTTTCTTT,CASSAETGVTTEAFF
TRBV4-1,NA,NA,TRBJ1-4,TGCGCCAGCAGCCAATCAACAGGGGAAAAACTGTTTTTT,CASSQSTGEKLFF
TRBV10-1,TRBD2,NA,TRBJ2-1,TGCGCCAGCAGCGAGGGACTAGCGGTCGGGGGCTCGCAGTTCTTC,CASSEGLAVGGSQFF
TRBV2,TRBD1,NA,TRBJ2-6,TGTGCCAGCAGGTGGAGGGACAGGGGTTCCGGGGCCAACGTCCTGACTTTC,CASRWRDRGSGANVLTF
TRBV5-4,NA,NA,TRBJ1-6,TGTGCCAGCAGCTTAGAGCAGGGGAATTCACCCCTCCACTTT,CASSLEQGNSPLHF
TRBV30,NA,NA,TRBJ2-3,TGTGCCTGGAGTTATCCGGGCCAACCAGATACGCAGTATTTT,CAWSYPGQPDTQYF
TRBV28,NA,once,TRBJ1-2,TGTGCCAGCAGTCAAAACTATGGCTACACCTTC,CASSQNYGYTF
TRBV3-1/TRBV3-2,TRBD1,once,TRBJ1-1,TGTGCCAGCAGGGGACAGGGTTTAAACACTGAAGCTTTCTTT,CASRGQGLNTEAFF
TRBV5-6,TRBD1,NA,TRBJ1-3,TGTGCCAGCAGCTTGTTAGGTCGCCAGGACAGGGGTGGAAACACCATATATTTT,CASSLLGRQDRGGNTIYF
TRBV4-1,NA,NA,TRBJ1-2,TGCGCCAGCAGCCCCTCGGACAAAAACTATGGCTACACCTTC,CASSPSDKNYGYTF
TRBV6-5,NA,NA,TRBJ2-7,TGTGCCAGCAGTTACATTGTTTTGGACTCCCCGCGGGAGCAGTACTTC,CASSYIVLDSPREQYF
TRBV5-1,TRBD2,NA,TRBJ2-7,TGCGCCAGCAGTCCACTAGCGGGAGTAAGCTACGAGCAGTACTTC,CASSPLAGVSYEQYF
TRBV10-2,TRBD1,NA,TRBJ2-1,TGCGCCAGCAGGGCACAGGGGAGAGATGAGCAGTTCTTC,CASRAQGRDEQFF
TRBV12-3/TRBV12-4,NA,NA,TRBJ1-2,TGTGCCAGCAGTTTATATAGGGATGGCTACACCTTC,CASSLYRDGYTF
TRBV28,NA,NA,TRBJ1-3,TGTGCCAGCAGTTTAGGCCAGGTTATTGAAGGAAACACCATATATTTT,CASSLGQVIEGNTIYF
TRBV6-5,NA,once,TRBJ1-4,TGTGCCAGCAGTTGGCAGACAGGCCCTAATGAAAAACTGTTTTTT,CASSWQTGPNEKLFF
TRBV18,NA,NA,TRBJ2-1,TGTGCCAGCTCACGGGGGGTAGAAGGGTCCTACAATGAGCAGTTCTTC,CASSRGVEGSYNEQFF
TRBV3-1/TRBV3-2,TRBD2,NA,TRBJ2-3,TGTGCCAGCAGCCAAGAAAGCCTAGCGGGGGCGCCCGGGGACACAGATACGCAGTATTTT,CASSQESLAGAPGDTDTQYF
TRBV15,NA,NA,TRBJ2-1,TGTGCCACCAGCAGTCCCTACGCAGGTGAATCCTACAATGAGCAGTTCTTC,CATSSPYAGESYNEQFF